This record covers a single T cell receptor beta chain. This sample is drawn from a study of blood T cell repertoires in COVID-19. Across the study: Donors in the United States, Italy and Spain gave samples during acute or convalescent COVID-19.

The germline V gene has CDR1 SGHTA and CDR2 FQGNSA. The V segment lost 1 base and the J segment 5 bases; nucleotides outside the gene matches: 9. The CDR3 is 17 amino acids. Measured with immunoSEQ multiplex PCR; TCRdb has only the in-frame clones, and not every one. The data contain roughly 250,000 clones, about 90% of them singletons. This sequence originates from a young woman with COVID-19, enrolled during active disease. Sequencing was done on a sample of peripheral blood. V gene TRBV7-2 combines with J gene TRBJ2-2; TRBD1 agrees at 8 bases. The CDR3 DNA reads TGTGCCAGCAGCTTAGGCGTGGACAGGGTGACAACCGGGGAGCTGTTTTTT. Amino acid sequence: CASSLGVDRVTTGELFF.